This T cell receptor beta chain appears in the sequencing data of a study of radiotherapy plus CTLA-4 blockade in lung cancer. Treatment of patients with chemo-refractory metastatic non-small-cell lung cancer consisted of focal radiation plus CTLA-4 blockade with ipilimumab. Study-level results: The best predictor of response was reported to be early blood T cell clone dynamics, with interferon-beta.

Regarding this clone: The target antigen is unknown.

The method was immunoSEQ multiplex PCR; TCRdb's version includes in-frame clones alone and lacks a portion of them. The sample yields nearly 110,000 clones, more than 70% seen once. In germline, CDR1 is SGHTA, CDR2 FQGNSA. The CDR3 runs to 14 residues. The ends were cut back, 2 bases at V and 7 bases at J, with 15 bases in the middle. The receptor's source is a human donor with non-small cell lung cancer that progressed on radiotherapy plus ipilimumab. Some clones in this sample may be carry-over from other donors' samples. This rearrangement joins TRBV7-2 to TRBJ2-7; possibly TRBD1 for D (6 bases). This specimen consisted of peripheral blood, obtained from a patient treated with radiotherapy plus ipilimumab. The CDR3 is CASSLQYRDREQYF. CDR3 bases: TGTGCCAGCAGCTTACAGTACAGGGACCGGGAGCAGTACTTC. The whole variable domain, remainder taken from reference TRBV7-2 and TRBJ2-7, is GAGVSQSPSNKVTEKGKDVELRCDPISGHTALYWYRQSLGQGLEFLIYFQGNSAPDKSGLPSDRFSAERTGGSVSTLTIQRTQQEDSAVYLCASSLQYRDREQYFGPGTRLTVT.